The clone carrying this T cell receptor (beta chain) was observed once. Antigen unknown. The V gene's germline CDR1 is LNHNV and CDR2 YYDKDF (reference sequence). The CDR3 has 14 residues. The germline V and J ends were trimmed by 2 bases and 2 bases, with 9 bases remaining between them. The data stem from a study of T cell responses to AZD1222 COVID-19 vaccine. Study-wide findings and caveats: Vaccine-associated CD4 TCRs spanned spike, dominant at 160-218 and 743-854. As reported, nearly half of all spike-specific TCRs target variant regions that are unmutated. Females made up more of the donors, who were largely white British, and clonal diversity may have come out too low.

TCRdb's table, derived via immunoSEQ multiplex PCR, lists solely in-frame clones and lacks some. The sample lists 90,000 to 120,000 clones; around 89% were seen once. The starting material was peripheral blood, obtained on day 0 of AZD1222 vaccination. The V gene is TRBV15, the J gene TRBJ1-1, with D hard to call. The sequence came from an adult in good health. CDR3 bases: TGTGCCACCAGCAGATCGGTCGCAAACACTGAAGCTTTCTTT. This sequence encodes CATSRSVANTEAFF.